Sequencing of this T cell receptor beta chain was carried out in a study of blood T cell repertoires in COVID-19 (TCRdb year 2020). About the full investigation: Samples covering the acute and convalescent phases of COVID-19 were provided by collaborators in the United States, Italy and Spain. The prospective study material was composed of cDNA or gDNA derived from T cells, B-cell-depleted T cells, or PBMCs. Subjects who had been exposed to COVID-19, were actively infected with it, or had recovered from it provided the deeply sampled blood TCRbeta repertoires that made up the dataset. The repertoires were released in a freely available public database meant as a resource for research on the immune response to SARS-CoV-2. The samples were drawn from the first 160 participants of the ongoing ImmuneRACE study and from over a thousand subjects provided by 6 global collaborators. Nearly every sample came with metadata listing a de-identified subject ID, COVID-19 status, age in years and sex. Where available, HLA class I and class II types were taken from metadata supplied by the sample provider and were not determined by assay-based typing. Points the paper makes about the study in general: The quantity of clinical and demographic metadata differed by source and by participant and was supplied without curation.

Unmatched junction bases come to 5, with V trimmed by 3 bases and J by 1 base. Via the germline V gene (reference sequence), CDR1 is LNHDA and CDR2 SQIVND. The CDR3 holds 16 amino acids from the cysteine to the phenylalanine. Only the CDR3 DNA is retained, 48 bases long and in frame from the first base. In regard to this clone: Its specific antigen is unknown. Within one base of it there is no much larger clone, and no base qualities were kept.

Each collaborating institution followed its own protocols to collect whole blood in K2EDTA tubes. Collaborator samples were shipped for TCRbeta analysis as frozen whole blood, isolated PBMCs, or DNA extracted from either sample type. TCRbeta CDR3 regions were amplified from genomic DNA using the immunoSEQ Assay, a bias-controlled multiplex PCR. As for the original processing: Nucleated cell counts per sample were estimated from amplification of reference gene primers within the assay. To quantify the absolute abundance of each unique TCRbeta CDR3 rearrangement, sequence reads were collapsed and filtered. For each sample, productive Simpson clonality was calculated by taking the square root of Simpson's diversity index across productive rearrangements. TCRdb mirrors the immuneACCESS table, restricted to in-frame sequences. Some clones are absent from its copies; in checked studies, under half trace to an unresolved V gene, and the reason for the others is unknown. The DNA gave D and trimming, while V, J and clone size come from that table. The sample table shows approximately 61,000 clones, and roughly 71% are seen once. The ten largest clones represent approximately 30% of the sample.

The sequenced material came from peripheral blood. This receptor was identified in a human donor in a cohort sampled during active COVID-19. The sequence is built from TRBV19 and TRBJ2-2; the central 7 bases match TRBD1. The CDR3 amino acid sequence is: CASSISGTVNTGELFF. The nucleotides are TGTGCCAGTAGTATTTCCGGGACAGTGAACACCGGGGAGCTGTTTTTT.